The sequence of this T cell receptor beta chain was determined in a study of blood T cell repertoires in COVID-19. Across the study: T cells, B-cell-depleted T cells, or PBMCs supplied cDNA or gDNA.

This clone was picked up one time. The CDR3 extends over 18 amino acids. Germline CDR1 MGHRA, CDR2 YSYEKL. V lost 0 bases and J lost 2, with 18 bases in between. Seattle's enrolled individuals joined amid active infection and were then monitored longitudinally. In the original workflow: Amplification of reference gene primers provided the estimated nucleated cell counts. TCRdb's table, derived via immunoSEQ multiplex PCR, lists solely in-frame clones and lacks some. The V and J calls and the clone size are those of that table, but D and trimming were determined from the DNA. The table shows 350,000 or so clones, with around 87% occurring only once.

The sequenced sample consisted of peripheral blood. The V call is TRBV4-1, the J call TRBJ2-3; D perhaps matches TRBD2 (5 bases). This TCR derives from a woman between 25 and 40 years old with COVID-19, enrolled during active disease. The CDR3 nucleotides are TGCGCCAGCAGCCAAGATAAGGTCGGGCGGGCCCACACAGATACGCAGTATTTT. It is translated as CASSQDKVGRAHTDTQYF.